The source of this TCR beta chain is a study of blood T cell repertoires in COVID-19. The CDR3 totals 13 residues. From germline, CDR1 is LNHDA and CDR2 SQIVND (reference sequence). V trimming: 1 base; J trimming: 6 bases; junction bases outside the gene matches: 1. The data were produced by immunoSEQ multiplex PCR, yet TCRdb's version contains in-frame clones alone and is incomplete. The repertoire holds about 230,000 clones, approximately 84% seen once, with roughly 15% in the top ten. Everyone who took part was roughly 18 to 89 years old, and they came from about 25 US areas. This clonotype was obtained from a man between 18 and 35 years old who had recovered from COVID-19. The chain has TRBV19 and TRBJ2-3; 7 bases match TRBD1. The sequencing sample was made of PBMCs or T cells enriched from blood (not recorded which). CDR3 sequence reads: CASSIARGDTQYF. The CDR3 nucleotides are TGTGCCAGTAGTATAGCCAGGGGGGATACGCAGTATTTT.